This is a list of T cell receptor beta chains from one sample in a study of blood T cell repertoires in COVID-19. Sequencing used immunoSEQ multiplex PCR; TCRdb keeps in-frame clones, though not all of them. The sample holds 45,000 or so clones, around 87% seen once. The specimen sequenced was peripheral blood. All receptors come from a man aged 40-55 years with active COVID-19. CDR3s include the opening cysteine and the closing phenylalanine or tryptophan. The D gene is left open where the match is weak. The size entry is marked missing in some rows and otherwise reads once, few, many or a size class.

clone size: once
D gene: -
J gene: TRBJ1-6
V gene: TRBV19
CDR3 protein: CASSIGAAGGLYNSPLHF
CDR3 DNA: TGTGCCAGTAGTATAGGGGCAGCGGGGGGCCTTTATAATTCACCCCTCCACTTT

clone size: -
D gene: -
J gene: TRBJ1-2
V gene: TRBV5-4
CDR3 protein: CASSLDGYGYTF
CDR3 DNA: TGTGCCAGCAGCTTGGACGGCTATGGCTACACCTTC

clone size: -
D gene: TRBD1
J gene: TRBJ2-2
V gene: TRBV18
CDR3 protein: CASSPDRGRTGELFF
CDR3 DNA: TGTGCCAGCTCACCAGACAGGGGGCGTACCGGGGAGCTGTTTTTT

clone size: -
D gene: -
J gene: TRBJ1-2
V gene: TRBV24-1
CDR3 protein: CATSDSVTRNYGYTF
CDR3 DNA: TGTGCCACCAGTGATTCCGTGACACGGAACTATGGCTACACCTTC

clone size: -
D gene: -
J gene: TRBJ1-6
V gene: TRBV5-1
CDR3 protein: CASSLEQNSPLHF
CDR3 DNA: TGCGCCAGCAGCTTGGAACAGAATTCACCCCTCCACTTT

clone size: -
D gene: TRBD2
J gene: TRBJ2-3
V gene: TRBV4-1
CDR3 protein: CASSSSQTSGSTDTQYF
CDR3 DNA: TGCGCCAGCAGCTCCTCTCAGACTAGCGGGAGCACAGATACGCAGTATTTT

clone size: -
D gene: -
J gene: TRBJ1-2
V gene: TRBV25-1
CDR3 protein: CATTNEGNYGYTF
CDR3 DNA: TGTGCCACCACAAATGAGGGTAACTATGGCTACACCTTC

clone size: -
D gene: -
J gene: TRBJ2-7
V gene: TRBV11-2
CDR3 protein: CASSLGVRVMQEQYF
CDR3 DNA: TGTGCCAGCAGCTTGGGTGTACGGGTCATGCAAGAGCAGTACTTC

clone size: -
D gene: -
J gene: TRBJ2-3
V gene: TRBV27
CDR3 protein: CASILTDTQYF
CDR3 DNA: TGTGCCAGCATCCTCACAGATACGCAGTATTTT

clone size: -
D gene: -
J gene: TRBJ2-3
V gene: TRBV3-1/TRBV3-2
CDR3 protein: CASSQGWAGAPGTQYF
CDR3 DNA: TGTGCCAGCAGCCAAGGGTGGGCGGGTGCGCCGGGGACGCAGTATTTT

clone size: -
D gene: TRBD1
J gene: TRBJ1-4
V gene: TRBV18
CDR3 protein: CASSPSTGIATNEKLFF
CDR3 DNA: TGTGCCAGCTCACCGTCGACAGGGATAGCAACTAATGAAAAACTGTTTTTT

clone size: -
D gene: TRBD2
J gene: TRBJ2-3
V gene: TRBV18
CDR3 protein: CASSPVSGRSTDTQYF
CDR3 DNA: TGTGCCAGCTCACCGGTTAGCGGGAGGAGCACAGATACGCAGTATTTT

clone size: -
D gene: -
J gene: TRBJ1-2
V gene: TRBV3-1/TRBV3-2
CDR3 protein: CASSPRGAMYGYTF
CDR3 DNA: TGTGCCAGCAGCCCCCGCGGGGCAATGTATGGCTACACCTTC

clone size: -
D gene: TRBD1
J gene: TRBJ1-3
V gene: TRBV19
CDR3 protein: CASSQTTGTSGNTIYF
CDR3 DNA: TGTGCCAGTAGTCAAACGACAGGGACCTCTGGAAACACCATATATTTT

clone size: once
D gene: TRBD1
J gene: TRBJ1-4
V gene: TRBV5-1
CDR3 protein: CASAKITGDSEKLFF
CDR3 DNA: TGCGCCAGTGCGAAGATAACAGGGGATAGTGAAAAACTGTTTTTT

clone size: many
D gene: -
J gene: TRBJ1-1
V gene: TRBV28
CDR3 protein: CASSPRSMNTEAFF
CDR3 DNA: TGTGCCAGCAGTCCGCGTTCCATGAACACTGAAGCTTTCTTT

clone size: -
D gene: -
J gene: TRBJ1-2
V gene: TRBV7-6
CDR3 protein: CASSLRDSIPYGYTF
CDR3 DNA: TGTGCCAGCAGCCTCCGGGACTCTATCCCCTATGGCTACACCTTC

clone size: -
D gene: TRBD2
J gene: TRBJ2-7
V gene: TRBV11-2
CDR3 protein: CASSLSTSGRDYEQYF
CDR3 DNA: TGTGCCAGCAGCTTATCGACTAGCGGGAGGGATTACGAGCAGTACTTC

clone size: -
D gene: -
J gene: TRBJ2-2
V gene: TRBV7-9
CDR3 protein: CASSSPSGESTGELFF
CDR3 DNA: TGTGCCAGCAGCTCGCCGTCAGGGGAGAGCACCGGGGAGCTGTTTTTT

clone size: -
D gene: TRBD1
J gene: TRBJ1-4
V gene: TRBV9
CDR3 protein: CASSVRTGDNEKLFF
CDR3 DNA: TGTGCCAGCAGCGTGAGGACAGGGGACAATGAAAAACTGTTTTTT

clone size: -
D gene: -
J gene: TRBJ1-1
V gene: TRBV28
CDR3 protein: CASRENTEAFF
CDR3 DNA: TGTGCCAGCCGGGAGAACACTGAAGCTTTCTTT

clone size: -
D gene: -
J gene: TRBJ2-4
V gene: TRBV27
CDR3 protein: CASSPSVGLAKNIQYF
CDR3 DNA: TGTGCCAGCAGTCCCTCCGTGGGACTAGCCAAAAACATTCAGTACTTC